The rows below give T cell receptor beta chains drawn from one sample of a study of response to subunit inactivated influenza vaccine. TCRdb independently ran MiXCR on the RT-PCR reads; one entry per CDR3 protein. The data hold 650,000 or so distinct CDR3 sequences, with 14% observed a single time. The sample consisted of PBMCs from blood, taken around two weeks before vaccination. These receptors all come from a man in his forties or fifties who received an inactivated influenza vaccine. CDR3s include the opening cysteine and the closing phenylalanine or tryptophan. The D gene is left open where the match is weak. Clone size, where shown, is once, few, many, or a class for clones that have expanded.

TRBV28,NA,TRBJ2-7,NA,CASALTQDSYEQYF,TGTGCCAGCGCGTTAACACAAGACTCCTACGAGCAGTACTTC
TRBV10-3,few,TRBJ2-2,NA,CAISLSGTDTGELFF,TGTGCCATCAGTTTATCCGGGACGGATACCGGGGAGCTGTTTTTT
TRBV5-1,many,TRBJ2-5,NA,CASSAAGSQETQYF,TGCGCCAGCAGCGCAGCCGGGAGCCAAGAGACCCAGTACTTC
TRBV4-2,few,TRBJ2-7,NA,CASSWMGQPVEQYF,TGTGCCAGCAGCTGGATGGGACAACCCGTTGAGCAGTACTTC
TRBV4-2,few,TRBJ1-4,NA,CASSQEGSNNEKLFF,TGTGCCAGCAGCCAAGAGGGCAGCAATAATGAAAAACTGTTTTTT
TRBV4-3,NA,TRBJ2-1,NA,CASSPGGRDNEQFF,TGCGCCAGCAGTCCCGGAGGACGGGACAATGAGCAGTTCTTC
TRBV19,many,TRBJ2-4,NA,CASSTRSGTMGNIQYF,TGTGCCAGTAGTACCCGATCTGGGACCATGGGAAACATTCAGTACTTC
TRBV11-2,NA,TRBJ2-2,NA,CASISRANTGELFF,TGTGCCAGCATCTCCCGGGCGAACACCGGGGAGCTGTTTTTT
TRBV28,NA,TRBJ1-2,NA,CASSFPTATGGYTF,TGTGCCAGCAGTTTCCCGACGGCGACCGGGGGCTACACCTTC
TRBV27,few,TRBJ2-1,NA,CASSPQMAINEQFF,TGTGCCAGCAGCCCACAAATGGCGATCAATGAGCAGTTCTTC
TRBV11-1,few,TRBJ2-6,NA,CASSSTGQGGTGANVLTF,TGTGCCAGCAGCTCCACCGGACAGGGAGGGACTGGGGCCAACGTCCTGACTTTC
TRBV9,many,TRBJ2-1,NA,CASSVVPGIGNEQFF,TGTGCCAGCAGCGTAGTTCCAGGAATAGGCAATGAGCAGTTCTTC
TRBV4-1,NA,TRBJ1-5,NA,CASSQGLIANQPQHF,TGCGCCAGCAGCCAAGGACTGATAGCAAATCAGCCCCAGCATTTT
TRBV14,few,TRBJ1-2,NA,CASSRQNYGYTF,TGTGCCAGCAGCAGACAGAACTATGGCTACACCTTC
TRBV7-9,many,TRBJ2-1,TRBD2,CASSSSGRAYNEQFF,TGTGCCAGCAGCAGCAGCGGGAGGGCCTACAATGAGCAGTTCTTC
TRBV27,few,TRBJ2-7,NA,CASGRASGAASYEQYF,TGTGCCAGCGGGCGGGCAAGCGGTGCCGCATCCTACGAGCAGTACTTC
TRBV10-2,NA,TRBJ2-5,TRBD2,CASSFRRPGLAAQQETQYF,TGCGCCAGCAGTTTCCGCCGACCCGGACTAGCGGCACAACAAGAGACCCAGTACTTC
TRBV5-6,NA,TRBJ2-5,NA,CASSLRGGPVETQYF,TGTGCCAGCAGCTTGAGGGGGGGGCCGGTGGAGACCCAGTACTTT
TRBV6-1,few,TRBJ2-1,NA,CASIERPAPDNEQFF,TGTGCCAGCATCGAACGACCCGCCCCCGACAATGAGCAGTTCTTC
TRBV28,many,TRBJ2-7,TRBD1,CASRLEGAHEQYF,TGTGCCAGCAGGTTAGAGGGGGCCCACGAGCAGTACTTC
TRBV29-1,NA,TRBJ1-2,TRBD1,CSVGERRTGWGYTF,TGCAGCGTTGGGGAACGAAGGACAGGGTGGGGCTACACCTTC
TRBV12-3/TRBV12-4,many,TRBJ2-7,NA,CASSLNPPDEQYF,TGTGCCAGCAGTTTAAACCCCCCGGATGAGCAGTACTTC
TRBV29-1,medium-sized,TRBJ2-4,NA,CSVSGGIEPKNIQYF,TGCAGCGTTTCAGGGGGGATAGAGCCGAAAAACATTCAGTACTTC
TRBV7-9,few,TRBJ1-2,NA,CASSLIFGYTF,TGTGCCAGCAGCTTAATCTTTGGCTACACCTTC
TRBV7-8,many,TRBJ2-1,NA,CASSLEGVSTGYNEQFF,TGTGCCAGCAGCTTAGAAGGTGTCTCAACAGGATACAATGAGCAGTTCTTC
TRBV15,few,TRBJ2-7,NA,CATSRELVYEQYF,TGTGCCACCAGCAGAGAGTTAGTTTACGAGCAGTACTTC
TRBV5-1,NA,TRBJ2-1,TRBD1,CASSKDGTGYNEQFF,TGCGCCAGCAGCAAGGACGGGACAGGGTATAATGAGCAGTTCTTC
TRBV6-2/TRBV6-3,few,TRBJ2-3,TRBD2,CASSNPFAGVADTQYF,TGTGCCAGCAGCAATCCTTTTGCGGGGGTAGCAGATACGCAGTATTTT
TRBV30,NA,TRBJ2-5,NA,CAWRGDQETQYF,TGTGCCTGGAGGGGGGATCAAGAGACCCAGTACTTC
TRBV18,few,TRBJ2-1,NA,CASSKQGNNEQFF,TGTGCCAGCTCAAAACAGGGCAACAATGAGCAGTTCTTC
TRBV6-1,NA,TRBJ2-5,NA,CASRQLYGQETQYF,TGTGCCAGCAGGCAATTATACGGACAAGAGACCCAGTACTTC
TRBV27,NA,TRBJ2-7,NA,CASSFWGSGEQYF,TGTGCCAGCAGTTTTTGGGGCTCGGGGGAGCAGTACTTC
TRBV5-1,NA,TRBJ2-5,TRBD1,CASSFRTGVKTQYF,TGCGCCAGCAGCTTCCGGACAGGGGTTAAGACCCAGTACTTC
TRBV5-1,NA,TRBJ1-4,NA,CASRAGEGEKLFF,TGCGCCAGCAGGGCCGGGGAGGGAGAAAAACTGTTTTTT
TRBV27,many,TRBJ2-1,NA,CASRSLAHEQFF,TGTGCCAGCCGATCTCTTGCCCATGAGCAGTTCTTC
TRBV6-1,few,TRBJ1-5,NA,CASRTEGGHNQPQHF,TGTGCCAGCAGAACGGAGGGGGGACACAATCAGCCCCAGCATTTT
TRBV20-1,few,TRBJ2-7,TRBD1,CSAEPRGLYEQYF,TGCAGTGCTGAACCCAGGGGGCTCTACGAGCAGTACTTC
TRBV20-1,few,TRBJ2-1,TRBD2,CSAPDGGGGNNEQFF,TGCAGTGCTCCCGATGGCGGGGGGGGGAACAATGAGCAGTTCTTC
TRBV7-8,few,TRBJ2-3,NA,CASSPRRRGTDTQYF,TGTGCCAGCAGCCCCCGCAGGAGAGGCACAGATACGCAGTATTTT
TRBV28,NA,TRBJ2-7,NA,CASTPLAVLSYEQYF,TGTGCCAGCACTCCGTTAGCGGTCCTCTCCTACGAGCAGTACTTC